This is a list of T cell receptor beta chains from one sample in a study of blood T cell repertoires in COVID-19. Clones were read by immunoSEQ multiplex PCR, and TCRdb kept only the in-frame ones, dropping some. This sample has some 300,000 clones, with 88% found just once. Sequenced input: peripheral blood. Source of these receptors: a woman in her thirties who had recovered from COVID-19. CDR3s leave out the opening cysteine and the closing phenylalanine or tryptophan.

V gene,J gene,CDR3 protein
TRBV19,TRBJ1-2,ASTGQGGSFNYGYT
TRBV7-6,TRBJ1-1,ASSQDGEAF
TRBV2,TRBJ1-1,ASPPARSFTEAF
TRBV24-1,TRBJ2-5,ATSDPVTQY
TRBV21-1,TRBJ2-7,ASSKARAEREQY
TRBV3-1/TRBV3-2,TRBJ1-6,ASSQGPWLSYNSPLH
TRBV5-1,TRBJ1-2,ASSRTRDSLLRVNYGYT
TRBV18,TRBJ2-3,ASSRLGTSGVTDTQY
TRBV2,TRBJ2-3,ATGGGTDTQY
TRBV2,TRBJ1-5,ASAGGGSQPQH
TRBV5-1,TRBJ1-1,ASSSQGANTEAF
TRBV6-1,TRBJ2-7,ASSERTSYEQY
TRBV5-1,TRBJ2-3,ASSAGLAGNTDTQY
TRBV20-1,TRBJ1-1,SAADRAEAF
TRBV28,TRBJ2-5,ASTILLGSGPGGKETQY
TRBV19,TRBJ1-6,ASKEGAVSNSPLH
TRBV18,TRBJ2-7,ASSPLGQLYEQY
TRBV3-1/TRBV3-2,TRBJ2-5,ASSQVERETQY
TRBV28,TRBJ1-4,ASRGGTNEKLF
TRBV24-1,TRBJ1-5,ATSDQPDRGPGSDQPQH
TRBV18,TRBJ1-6,ASSLTGRNSPLH
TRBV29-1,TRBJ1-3,SARQGGWSGNTIY
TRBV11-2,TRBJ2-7,ASSLASGVYEQY
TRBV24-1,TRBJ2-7,ATSDLYGYEQY
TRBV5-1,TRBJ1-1,ASSFNRGNTEAF
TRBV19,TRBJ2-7,ASSISGFSYEQY
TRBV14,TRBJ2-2,ASSPAGARGAGELF
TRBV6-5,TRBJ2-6,ATRDRAGGANVLT
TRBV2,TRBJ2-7,ASKWTGSLYEQY
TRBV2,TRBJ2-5,ASSRGLGGETQY
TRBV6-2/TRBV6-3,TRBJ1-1,ASSEQVTEAF
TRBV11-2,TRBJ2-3,ASSLEARGTQY
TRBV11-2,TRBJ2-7,ASSLTSSYEQY
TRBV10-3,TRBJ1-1,AISEPPRGPMNTEAF
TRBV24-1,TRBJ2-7,ATSDLHEDRQNSLPYEQY
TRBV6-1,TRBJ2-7,ASSEAGWRVYEQY
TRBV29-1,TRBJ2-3,SVERGSTDTQY
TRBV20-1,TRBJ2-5,SAETGY
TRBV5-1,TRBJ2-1,ASTGTGSYNEQF
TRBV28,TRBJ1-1,ASTPAGGHTEAF
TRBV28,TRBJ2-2,ASRSRLAGELF
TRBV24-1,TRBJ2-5,ATGGDSGQETQY
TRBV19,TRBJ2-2,ASDSSNTGELF
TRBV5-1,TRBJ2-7,ASSLVPGRGTYEQY
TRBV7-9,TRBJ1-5,ASSSGTGFYSNQPQH
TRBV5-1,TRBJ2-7,ASSSGGLRVRYEQY
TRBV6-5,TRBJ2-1,ATRGERGGINEQF
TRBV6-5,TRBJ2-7,ASSGWGTSSYEQY
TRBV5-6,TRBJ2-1,ASSFSGGAYNEQF
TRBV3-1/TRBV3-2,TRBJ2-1,ASSPSGGGYSYNEQF
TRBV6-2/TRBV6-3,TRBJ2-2,ASSFRETSQNNTGELF
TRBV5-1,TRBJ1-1,ASSLNAGAAEAF
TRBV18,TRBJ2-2,ASSREANTGELF
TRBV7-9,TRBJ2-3,ASSPRDRLTTQY
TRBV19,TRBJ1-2,ASSIGLYNYGYT
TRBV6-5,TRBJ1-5,ATKEQVYQPQH
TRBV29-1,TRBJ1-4,SVTSGGGEKLF
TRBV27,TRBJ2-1,ASSVGTRGNEQF